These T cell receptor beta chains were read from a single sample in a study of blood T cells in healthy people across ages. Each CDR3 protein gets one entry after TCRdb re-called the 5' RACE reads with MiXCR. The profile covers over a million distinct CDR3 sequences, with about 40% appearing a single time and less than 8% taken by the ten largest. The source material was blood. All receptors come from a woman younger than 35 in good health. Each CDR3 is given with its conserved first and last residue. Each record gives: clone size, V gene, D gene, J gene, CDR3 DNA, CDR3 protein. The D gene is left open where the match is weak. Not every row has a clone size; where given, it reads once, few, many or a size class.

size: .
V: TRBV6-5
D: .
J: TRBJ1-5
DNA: TGTACCAGCAGTTCATCGGGTAGGCTAAATCAGCCCCAGCATTTT
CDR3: CTSSSSGRLNQPQHF

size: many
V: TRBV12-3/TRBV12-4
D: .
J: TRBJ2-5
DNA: TGTGCCAGCAGTTTACGTCAGGGTGAAGAGACCCAGTACTTC
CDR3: CASSLRQGEETQYF

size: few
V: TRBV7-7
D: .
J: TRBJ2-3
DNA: TGTGCTAGCAGCTCCCACCTAGACGGCACAGATACGCAGTATTTT
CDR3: CASSSHLDGTDTQYF

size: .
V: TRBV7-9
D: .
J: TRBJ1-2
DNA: TGTGCCAGCAGCCCGAGGACAGAGAAGGGGTATGGCTACACCTTC
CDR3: CASSPRTEKGYGYTF

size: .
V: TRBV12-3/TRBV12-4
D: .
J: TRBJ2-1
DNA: TGTGCCAGCAGAGACAACAGTGAGCAGTTCTTC
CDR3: CASRDNSEQFF

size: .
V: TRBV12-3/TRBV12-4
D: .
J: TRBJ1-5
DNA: TGTGCCAGCATTTTTGGGGGGGGGGCCCAGCCCCAGCATTTT
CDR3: CASIFGGGAQPQHF

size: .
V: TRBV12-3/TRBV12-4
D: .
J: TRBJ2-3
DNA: TGTGCCAGCACTTACCGGCCCCTCCACACAGATACGCAGTATTTT
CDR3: CASTYRPLHTDTQYF

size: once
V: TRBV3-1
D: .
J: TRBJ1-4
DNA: TGTGCCAGCAGCCATCCGGGGGGTCCAGTGGAGATAGAAAAACTGTTTTTT
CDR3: CASSHPGGPVEIEKLFF

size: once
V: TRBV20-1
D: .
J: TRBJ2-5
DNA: TGCAGTGCTCCCTTTCGGGGAAAGCGAGAGACCCAGTACTTC
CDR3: CSAPFRGKRETQYF

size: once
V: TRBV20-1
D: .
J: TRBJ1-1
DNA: TGCAGTGCTGGGGAGAACACTGGAGCTTTCTTT
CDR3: CSAGENTGAFF

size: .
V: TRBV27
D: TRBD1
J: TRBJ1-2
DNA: TGTGCCAGCAGCCCTATCACAGGGGAAATTAACTATGGCTACACCTTC
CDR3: CASSPITGEINYGYTF

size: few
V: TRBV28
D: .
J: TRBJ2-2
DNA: TGTGCCAGCACCTCACGACAGTACACCGGGGAGCTGTTTTTT
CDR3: CASTSRQYTGELFF

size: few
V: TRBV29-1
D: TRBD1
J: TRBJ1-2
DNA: TGCAGCGTTGTTGAGGGGGCTGGCTATGGCTACACCTTC
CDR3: CSVVEGAGYGYTF

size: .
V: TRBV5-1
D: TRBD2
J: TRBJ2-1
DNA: TGCGCCAGCAGCCCCAGTGGTAGCGGGAGTAAGAATGAGCAGTTCTTC
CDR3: CASSPSGSGSKNEQFF

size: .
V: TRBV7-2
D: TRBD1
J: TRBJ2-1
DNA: TGTGCCAGCAGCTTAAGAAGCAGGGGGTACAATGAGCAGTTCTTC
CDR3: CASSLRSRGYNEQFF

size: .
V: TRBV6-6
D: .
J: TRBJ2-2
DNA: TGTGCCAGCAGTTACGGGCCTGCGGGACTCACTGCCGGGGAGCTGTTTTTT
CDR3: CASSYGPAGLTAGELFF

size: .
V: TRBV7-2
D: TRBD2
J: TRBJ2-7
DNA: TGTGCCAGCAGCTTAGCGGGAGGGGCCCTCTCCTACGAGCAGTACTTC
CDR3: CASSLAGGALSYEQYF

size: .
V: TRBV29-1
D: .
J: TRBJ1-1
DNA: TGCAGCGTTGAGTCGGGGTCCGGAAAGGGGACTGAAGCTTTCTTT
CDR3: CSVESGSGKGTEAFF

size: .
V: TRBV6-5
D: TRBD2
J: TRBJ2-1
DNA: TGTGCCAGCAGTTACTTGACTAGCGGGAAACTCGAGCAGTTCTTC
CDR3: CASSYLTSGKLEQFF

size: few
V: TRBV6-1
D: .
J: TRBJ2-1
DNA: TGTGCCAGCATTCGGGACGGATTCAATGAGCAGTTAGCGCAGTTCTTC
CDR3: CASIRDGFNEQLAQFF

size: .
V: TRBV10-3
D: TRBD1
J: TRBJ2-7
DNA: TGTGCCACCATGGGACAGTCCCGGTTGAACGAGCAGTACTTC
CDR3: CATMGQSRLNEQYF

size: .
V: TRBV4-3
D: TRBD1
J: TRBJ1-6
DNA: TGCGCCAGCAGCCAAGATGAGGACAGGGCACCCCTCCACTTT
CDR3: CASSQDEDRAPLHF

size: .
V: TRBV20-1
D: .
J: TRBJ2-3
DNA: TGCAGTGCTAGAGAAGATGGGGCGGGGACTCGTGGAGATACGCAGTATTTT
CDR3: CSAREDGAGTRGDTQYF

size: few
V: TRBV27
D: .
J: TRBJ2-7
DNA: TGTGCCAGCAGCGATCTACCGGGATCCTTCGACGAGCAGTACTTC
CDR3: CASSDLPGSFDEQYF

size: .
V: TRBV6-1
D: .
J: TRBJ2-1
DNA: TGTGCCAGCAGTGGAATAGTAGTGGAGCAGTTCTTC
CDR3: CASSGIVVEQFF

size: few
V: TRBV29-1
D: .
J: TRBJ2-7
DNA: TGCAGCGGGAGACAGTCCTACGAGCAGTACTTC
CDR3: CSGRQSYEQYF

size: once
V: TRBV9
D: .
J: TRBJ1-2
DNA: TGTGCCAGCAGCGTAGGGGGGATGGACATCGGCTACACCTTC
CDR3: CASSVGGMDIGYTF

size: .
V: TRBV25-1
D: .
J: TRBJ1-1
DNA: TGTGCCAGCAGTGAATATCGGGGGGCGAGCACTGAAGCTTTCTTT
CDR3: CASSEYRGASTEAFF

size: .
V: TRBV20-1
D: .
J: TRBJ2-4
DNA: TGCAGTGCGTTGAGGGCAAACATTCAGTACTTC
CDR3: CSALRANIQYF

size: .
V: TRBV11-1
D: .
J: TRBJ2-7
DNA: TGTGCCAGCAGTAAAGACCTTCTTGGGGAGCAGTACTTC
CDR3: CASSKDLLGEQYF

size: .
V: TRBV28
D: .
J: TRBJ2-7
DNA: TGTGCCAGCAGTTTAGGGGTGGCACAATTTTACGAGCAGTACTTC
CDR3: CASSLGVAQFYEQYF

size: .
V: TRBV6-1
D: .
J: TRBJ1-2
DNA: TGTGCCAGCAGTGCAGTGGGTGGCTACACCTTC
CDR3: CASSAVGGYTF

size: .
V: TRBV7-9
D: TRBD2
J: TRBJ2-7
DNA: TGTGCCAGCAGTGCCCTCAGGACTAGCGGGCCCTACGAGCAGTACTTC
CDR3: CASSALRTSGPYEQYF

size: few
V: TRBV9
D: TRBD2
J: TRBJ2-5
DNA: TGTGCCAGCAGCGAAAAAAGCGGGACGTCGGCCCAGTACTTC
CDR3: CASSEKSGTSAQYF

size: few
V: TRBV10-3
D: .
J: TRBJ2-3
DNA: TGTGCCATCAGTGAAATTAGTAGGCCCACAGATACGCAGTATTTT
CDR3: CAISEISRPTDTQYF

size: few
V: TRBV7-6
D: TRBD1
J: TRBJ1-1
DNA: TGTGCCAGCAGCATCACAGGGGGCACTGAAGCTTTCTTT
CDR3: CASSITGGTEAFF

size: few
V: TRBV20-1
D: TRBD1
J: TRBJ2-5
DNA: TGCAGTGCTTATTCGTCTGCCGGGACAGGGGATGGGACCCAGTACTTC
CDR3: CSAYSSAGTGDGTQYF

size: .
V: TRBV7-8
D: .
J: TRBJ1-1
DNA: TGTGCCAGCAGCTTACGACCGAAGAACACTGAAGCTTTCTTT
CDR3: CASSLRPKNTEAFF

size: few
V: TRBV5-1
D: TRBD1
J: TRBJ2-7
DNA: TGCGCCAGCAGCTTGGAGGGCAGGGGGCCAAACGAGCAGTACTTC
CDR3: CASSLEGRGPNEQYF

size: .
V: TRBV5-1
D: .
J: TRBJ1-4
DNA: TGCGCCAGCAGCTCCGGGACAAATGAAAAACTGTTTTTT
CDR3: CASSSGTNEKLFF

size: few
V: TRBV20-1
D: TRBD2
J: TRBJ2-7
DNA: TGCAGTGCTAGCCCCTCTAGCGGGAGCTCCTACGAGCAGTACTTC
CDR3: CSASPSSGSSYEQYF

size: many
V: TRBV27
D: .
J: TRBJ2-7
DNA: TGTGCCAGCCAACAACACGGGAAGAACTACGAGCAGTACTTC
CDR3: CASQQHGKNYEQYF

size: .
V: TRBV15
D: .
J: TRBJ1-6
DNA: TGTGCCACCACCTTGGACCGGAGCTCCTATAATTCACCCCTCCACTTT
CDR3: CATTLDRSSYNSPLHF

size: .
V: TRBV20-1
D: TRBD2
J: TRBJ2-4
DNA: TGCAGTGCTAGAGATAGCGGGCCCCGCGGTGAGCAGTACTTC
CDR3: CSARDSGPRGEQYF

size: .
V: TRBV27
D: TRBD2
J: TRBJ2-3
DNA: TGTGCCAGCAGGTCAACTAGCGGGAGGGTCCCTTGGGTAGATACGCAGTATTTT
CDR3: CASRSTSGRVPWVDTQYF

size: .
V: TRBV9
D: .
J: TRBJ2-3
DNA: TGTGCCAGCAGCGACCCCCTCGGCAGCACAGATACGCAGTATTTT
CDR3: CASSDPLGSTDTQYF

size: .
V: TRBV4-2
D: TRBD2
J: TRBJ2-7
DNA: TGTGCCAGCAGCCTGGCGGGACTAGCGGGCGACTACGAGCAGTACTTC
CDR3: CASSLAGLAGDYEQYF

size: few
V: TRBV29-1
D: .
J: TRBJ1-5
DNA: TGCAGCGTTGGGGTTCAGGGTGACAGCAATCAGCCCCAGCATTTT
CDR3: CSVGVQGDSNQPQHF

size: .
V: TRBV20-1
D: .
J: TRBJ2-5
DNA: TGCAGTGCTAGGAAGGGGGGGCGGGAGACCCAGTACTTC
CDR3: CSARKGGRETQYF

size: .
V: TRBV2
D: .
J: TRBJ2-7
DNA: TGTGCCAGCAGTCCAGACGGCTCCATCCACGAGCAGTACTTC
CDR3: CASSPDGSIHEQYF